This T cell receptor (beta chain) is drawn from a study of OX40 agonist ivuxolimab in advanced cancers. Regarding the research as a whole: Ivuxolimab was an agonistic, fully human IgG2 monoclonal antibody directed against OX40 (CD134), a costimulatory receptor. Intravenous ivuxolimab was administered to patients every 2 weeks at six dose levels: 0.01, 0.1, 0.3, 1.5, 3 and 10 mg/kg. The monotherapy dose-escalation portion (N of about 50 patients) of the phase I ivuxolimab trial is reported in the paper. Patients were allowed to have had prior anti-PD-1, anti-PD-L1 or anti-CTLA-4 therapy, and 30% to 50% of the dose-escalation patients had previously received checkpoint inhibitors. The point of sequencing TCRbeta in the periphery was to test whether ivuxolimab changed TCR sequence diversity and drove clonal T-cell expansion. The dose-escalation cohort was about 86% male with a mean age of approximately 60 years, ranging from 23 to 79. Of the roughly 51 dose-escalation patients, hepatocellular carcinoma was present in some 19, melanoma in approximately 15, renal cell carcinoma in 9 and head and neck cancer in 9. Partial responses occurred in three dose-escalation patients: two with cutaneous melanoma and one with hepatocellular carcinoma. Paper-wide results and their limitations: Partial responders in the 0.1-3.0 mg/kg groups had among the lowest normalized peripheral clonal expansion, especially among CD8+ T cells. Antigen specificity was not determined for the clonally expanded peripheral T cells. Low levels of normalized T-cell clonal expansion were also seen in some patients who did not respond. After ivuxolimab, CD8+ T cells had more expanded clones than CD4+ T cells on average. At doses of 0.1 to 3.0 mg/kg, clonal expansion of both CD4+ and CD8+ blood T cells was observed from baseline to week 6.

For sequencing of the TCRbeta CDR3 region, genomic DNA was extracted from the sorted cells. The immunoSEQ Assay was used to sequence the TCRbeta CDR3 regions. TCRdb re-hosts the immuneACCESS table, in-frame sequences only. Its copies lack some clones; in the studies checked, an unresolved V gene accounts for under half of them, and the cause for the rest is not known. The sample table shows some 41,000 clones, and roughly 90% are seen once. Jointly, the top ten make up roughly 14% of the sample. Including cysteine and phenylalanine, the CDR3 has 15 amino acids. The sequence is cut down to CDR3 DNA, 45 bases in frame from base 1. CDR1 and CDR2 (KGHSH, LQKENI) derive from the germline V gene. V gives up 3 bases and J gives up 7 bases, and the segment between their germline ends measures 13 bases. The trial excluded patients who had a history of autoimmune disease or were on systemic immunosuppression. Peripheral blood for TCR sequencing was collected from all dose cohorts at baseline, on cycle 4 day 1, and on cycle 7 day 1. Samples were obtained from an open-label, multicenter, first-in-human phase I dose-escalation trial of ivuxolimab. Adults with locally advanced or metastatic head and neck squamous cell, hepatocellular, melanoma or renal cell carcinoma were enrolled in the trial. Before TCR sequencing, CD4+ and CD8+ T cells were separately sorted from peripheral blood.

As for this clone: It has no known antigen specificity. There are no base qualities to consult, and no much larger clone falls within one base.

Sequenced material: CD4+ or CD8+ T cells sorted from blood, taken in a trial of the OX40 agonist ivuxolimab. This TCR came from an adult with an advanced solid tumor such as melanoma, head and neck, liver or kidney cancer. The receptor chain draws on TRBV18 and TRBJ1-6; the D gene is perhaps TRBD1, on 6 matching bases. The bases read TGTGCCAGCTCACCCGCCCAGGGGAGGAATTCACCCCTCCACTTT. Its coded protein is CASSPAQGRNSPLHF.